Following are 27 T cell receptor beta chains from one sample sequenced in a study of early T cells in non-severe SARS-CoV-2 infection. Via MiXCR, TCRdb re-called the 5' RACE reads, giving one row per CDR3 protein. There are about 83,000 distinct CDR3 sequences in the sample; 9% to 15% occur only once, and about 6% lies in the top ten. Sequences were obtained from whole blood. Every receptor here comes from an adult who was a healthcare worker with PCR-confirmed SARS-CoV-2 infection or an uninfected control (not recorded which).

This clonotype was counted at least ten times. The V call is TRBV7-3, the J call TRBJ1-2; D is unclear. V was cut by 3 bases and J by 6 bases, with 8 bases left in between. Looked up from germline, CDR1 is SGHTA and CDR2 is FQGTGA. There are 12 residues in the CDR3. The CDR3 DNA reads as TGTGCCAGCAGCTTCGCGGGAAATGGCTACACCTTC. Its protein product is CASSFAGNGYTF.

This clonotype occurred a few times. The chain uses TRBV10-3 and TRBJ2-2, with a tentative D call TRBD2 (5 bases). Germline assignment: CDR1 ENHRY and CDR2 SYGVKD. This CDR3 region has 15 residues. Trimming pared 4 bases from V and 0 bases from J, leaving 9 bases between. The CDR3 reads CAISAREPNTGELFF. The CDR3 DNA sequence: TGTGCCATCAGTGCCCGGGAACCGAACACCGGGGAGCTGTTTTTT.

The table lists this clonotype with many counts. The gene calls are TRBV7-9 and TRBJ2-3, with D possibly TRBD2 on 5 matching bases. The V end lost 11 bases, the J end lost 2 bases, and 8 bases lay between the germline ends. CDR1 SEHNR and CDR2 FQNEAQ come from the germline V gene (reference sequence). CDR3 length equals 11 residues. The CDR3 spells CAVRATDTQYF. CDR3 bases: TGTGCCGTGAGGGCCACAGATACGCAGTATTTT.

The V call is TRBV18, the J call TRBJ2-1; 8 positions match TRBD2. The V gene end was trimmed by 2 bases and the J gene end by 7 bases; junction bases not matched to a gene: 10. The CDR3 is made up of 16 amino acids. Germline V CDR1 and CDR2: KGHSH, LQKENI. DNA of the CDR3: TGTGCCAGCTCACCAGACGGGAGGGCCTTTTTGAATGAGCAGTTCTTC. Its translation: CASSPDGRAFLNEQFF.

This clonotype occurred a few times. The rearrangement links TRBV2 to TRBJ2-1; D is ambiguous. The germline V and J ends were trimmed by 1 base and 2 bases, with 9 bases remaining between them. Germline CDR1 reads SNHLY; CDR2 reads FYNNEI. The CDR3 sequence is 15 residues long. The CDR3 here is CASSEVPPPYNEQFF. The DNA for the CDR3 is TGTGCCAGCAGTGAAGTCCCTCCCCCCTACAATGAGCAGTTCTTC.

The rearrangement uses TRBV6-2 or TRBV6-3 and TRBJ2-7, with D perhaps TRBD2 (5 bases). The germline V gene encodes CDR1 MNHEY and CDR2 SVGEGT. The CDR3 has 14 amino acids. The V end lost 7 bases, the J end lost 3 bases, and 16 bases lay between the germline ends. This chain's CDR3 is CASTKVATNYEQYF. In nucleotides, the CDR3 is TGTGCCAGCACCAAGGTAGCGACTAACTACGAGCAGTACTTC.

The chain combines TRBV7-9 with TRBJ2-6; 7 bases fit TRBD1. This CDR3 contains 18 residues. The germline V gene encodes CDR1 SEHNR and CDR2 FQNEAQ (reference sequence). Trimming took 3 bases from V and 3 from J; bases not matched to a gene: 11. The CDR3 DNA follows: TGTGCCAGCAGCTTCATGGGACAGCTCACCCGTGGGGCCAACGTCCTGACTTTC. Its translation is CASSFMGQLTRGANVLTF.

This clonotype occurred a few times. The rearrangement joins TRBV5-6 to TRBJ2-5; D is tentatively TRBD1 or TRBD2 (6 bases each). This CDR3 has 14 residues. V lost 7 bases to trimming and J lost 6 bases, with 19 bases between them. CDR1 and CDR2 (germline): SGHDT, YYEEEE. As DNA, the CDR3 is TGTGCCAGCGGAGCAGGGGAGGCAGGGCAGACCCAGTACTTC. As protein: CASGAGEAGQTQYF.

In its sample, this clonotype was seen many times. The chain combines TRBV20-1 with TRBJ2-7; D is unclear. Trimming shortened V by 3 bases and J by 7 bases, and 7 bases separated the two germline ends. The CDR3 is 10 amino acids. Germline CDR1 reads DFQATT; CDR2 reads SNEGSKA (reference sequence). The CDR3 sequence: CSASFGEQYF. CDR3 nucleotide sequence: TGCAGTGCTAGTTTCGGGGAGCAGTACTTC.

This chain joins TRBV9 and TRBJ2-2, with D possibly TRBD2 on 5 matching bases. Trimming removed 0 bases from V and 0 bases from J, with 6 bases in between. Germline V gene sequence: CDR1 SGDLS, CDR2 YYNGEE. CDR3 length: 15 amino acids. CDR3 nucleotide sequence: TGTGCCAGCAGCGTAGACGGGGCGAACACCGGGGAGCTGTTTTTT. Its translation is CASSVDGANTGELFF.

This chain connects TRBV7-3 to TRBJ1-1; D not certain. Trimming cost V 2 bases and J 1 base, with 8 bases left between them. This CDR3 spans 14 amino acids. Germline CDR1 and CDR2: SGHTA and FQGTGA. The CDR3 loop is CASSLGGPNTEAFF. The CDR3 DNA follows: TGTGCCAGCAGCTTAGGAGGTCCGAACACTGAAGCTTTCTTT.

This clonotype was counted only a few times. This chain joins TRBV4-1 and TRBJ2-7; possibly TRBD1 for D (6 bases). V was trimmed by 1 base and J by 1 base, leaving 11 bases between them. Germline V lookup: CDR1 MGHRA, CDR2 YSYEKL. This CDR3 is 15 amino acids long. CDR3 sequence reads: CASSQARTASYEQYF. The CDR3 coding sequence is TGCGCCAGCAGCCAAGCCCGGACAGCTTCCTACGAGCAGTACTTC.

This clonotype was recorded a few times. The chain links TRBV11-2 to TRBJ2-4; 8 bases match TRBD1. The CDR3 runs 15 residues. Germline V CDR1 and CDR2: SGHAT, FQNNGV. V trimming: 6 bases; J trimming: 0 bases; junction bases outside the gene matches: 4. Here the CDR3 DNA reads TGTGCCAGCAGATTCAGGGGGCTAGCCAAAAACATTCAGTACTTC. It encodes CASRFRGLAKNIQYF. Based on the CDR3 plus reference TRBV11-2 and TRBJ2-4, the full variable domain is EAGVAQSPRYKIIEKRQSVAFWCNPISGHATLYWYQQILGQGPKLLIQFQNNGVVDDSQLPKDRFSAERLKGVDSTLKIQPAKLEDSAVYLCASRFRGLAKNIQYFGAGTRLSVL.

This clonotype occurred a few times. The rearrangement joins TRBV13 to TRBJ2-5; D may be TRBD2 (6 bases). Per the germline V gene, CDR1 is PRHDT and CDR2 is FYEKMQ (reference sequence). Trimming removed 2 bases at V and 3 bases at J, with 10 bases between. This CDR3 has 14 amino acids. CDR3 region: CASSLPGAKETQYF. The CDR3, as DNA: TGTGCCAGCAGCTTACCGGGAGCAAAAGAGACCCAGTACTTC.

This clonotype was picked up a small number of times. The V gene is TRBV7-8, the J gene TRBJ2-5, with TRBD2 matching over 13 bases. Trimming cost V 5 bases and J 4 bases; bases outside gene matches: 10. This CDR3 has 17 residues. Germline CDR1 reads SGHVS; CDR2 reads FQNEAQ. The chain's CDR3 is CASSKGLAGTGGETQYF. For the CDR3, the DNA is TGTGCCAGCAGCAAGGGACTAGCGGGGACGGGGGGAGAGACCCAGTACTTC.

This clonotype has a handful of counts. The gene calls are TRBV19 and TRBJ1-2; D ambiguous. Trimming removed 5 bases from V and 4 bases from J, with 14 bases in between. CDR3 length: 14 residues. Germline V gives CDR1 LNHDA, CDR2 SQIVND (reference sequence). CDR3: CASSDGLVFYGYTF. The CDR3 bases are TGTGCCAGTAGTGACGGACTAGTCTTCTATGGCTACACCTTC. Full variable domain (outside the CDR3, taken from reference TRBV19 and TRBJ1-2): DGGITQSPKYLFRKEGQNVTLSCEQNLNHDAMYWYRQDPGQGLRLIYYSQIVNDFQKGDIAEGYSVSREKKESFPLTVTSAQKNPTAFYLCASSDGLVFYGYTFGSGTRLTVV.

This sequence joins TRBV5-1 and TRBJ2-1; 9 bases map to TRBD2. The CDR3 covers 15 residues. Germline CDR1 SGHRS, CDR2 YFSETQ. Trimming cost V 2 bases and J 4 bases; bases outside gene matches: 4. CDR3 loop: CASSLTSGRYNEQFF. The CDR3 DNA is TGCGCCAGCAGCTTAACTAGCGGGCGGTACAATGAGCAGTTCTTC.

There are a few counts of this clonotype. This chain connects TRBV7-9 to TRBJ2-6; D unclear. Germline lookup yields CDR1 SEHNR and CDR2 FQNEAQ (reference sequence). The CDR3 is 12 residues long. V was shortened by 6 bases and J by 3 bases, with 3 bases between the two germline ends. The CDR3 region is CASRGGANVLTF. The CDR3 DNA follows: TGTGCCAGCAGAGGTGGGGCCAACGTCCTGACTTTC. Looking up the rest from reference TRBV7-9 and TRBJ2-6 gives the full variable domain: DTGVSQNPRHKITKRGQNVTFRCDPISEHNRLYWYRQTLGQGPEFLTYFQNEAQLEKSRLLSDRFSAERPKGSFSTLEIQRTEQGDSAMYLCASRGGANVLTFGAGSRLTVL.

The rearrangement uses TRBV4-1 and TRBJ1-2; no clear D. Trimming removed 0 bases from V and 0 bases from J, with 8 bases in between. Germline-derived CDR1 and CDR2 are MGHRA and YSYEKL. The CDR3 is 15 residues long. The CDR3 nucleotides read TGCGCCAGCAGCCAAGAGACGACATCTAACTATGGCTACACCTTC. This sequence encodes CASSQETTSNYGYTF.

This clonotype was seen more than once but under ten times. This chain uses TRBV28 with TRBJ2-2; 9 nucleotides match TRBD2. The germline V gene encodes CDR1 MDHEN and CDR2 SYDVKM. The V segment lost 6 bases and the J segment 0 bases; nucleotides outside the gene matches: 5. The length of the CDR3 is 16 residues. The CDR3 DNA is TGTGCCAGCAGCCCCCGACTAGCGGCGAACACCGGGGAGCTGTTTTTT. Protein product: CASSPRLAANTGELFF.

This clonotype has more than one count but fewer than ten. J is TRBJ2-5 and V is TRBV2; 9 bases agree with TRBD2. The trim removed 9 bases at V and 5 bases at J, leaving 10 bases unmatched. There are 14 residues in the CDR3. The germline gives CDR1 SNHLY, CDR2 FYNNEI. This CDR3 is CARTRFAGGETQYF. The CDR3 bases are TGTGCCAGAACCCGGTTTGCGGGAGGGGAGACCCAGTACTTC.

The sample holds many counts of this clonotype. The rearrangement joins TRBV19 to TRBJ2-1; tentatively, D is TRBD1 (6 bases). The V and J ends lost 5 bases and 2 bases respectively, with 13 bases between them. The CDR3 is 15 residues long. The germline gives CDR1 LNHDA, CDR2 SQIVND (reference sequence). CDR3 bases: TGTGCCAGTAGTCAAGGGGGACAAACCTACAATGAGCAGTTCTTC. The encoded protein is CASSQGGQTYNEQFF.

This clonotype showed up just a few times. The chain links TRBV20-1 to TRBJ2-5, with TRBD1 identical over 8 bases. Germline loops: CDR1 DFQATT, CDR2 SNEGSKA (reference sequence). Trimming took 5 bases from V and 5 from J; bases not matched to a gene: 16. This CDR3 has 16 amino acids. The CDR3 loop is CSAPITRQGAGETQYF. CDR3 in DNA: TGCAGTGCTCCAATAACCAGGCAGGGGGCGGGGGAGACCCAGTACTTC.

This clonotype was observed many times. The CDR3 sequence is CASRSTRGASGTMNTGELFF. The CDR3 DNA reads as TGTGCCAGCAGATCAACGCGGGGGGCTAGCGGGACTATGAACACCGGGGAGCTGTTTTTT. V and J are TRBV7-2 and TRBJ2-2; 9 bases are a match to TRBD2. The CDR3 covers 20 residues. V lost 6 bases and J lost 1; bases outside the gene matches: 18. Germline lookup yields CDR1 SGHTA and CDR2 FQGNSA.

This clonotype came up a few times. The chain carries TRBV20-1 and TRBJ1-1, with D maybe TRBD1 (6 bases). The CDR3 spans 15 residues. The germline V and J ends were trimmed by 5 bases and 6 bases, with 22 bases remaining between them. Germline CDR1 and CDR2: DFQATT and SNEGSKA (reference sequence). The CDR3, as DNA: TGCAGTGCTGATGGATATACCAGGGGTCCCCCTGAAGCTTTCTTT. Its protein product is CSADGYTRGPPEAFF.

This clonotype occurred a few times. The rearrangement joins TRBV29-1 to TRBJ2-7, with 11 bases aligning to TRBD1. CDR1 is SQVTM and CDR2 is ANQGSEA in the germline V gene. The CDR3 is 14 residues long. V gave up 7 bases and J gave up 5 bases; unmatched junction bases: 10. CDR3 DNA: TGCAGCGCCCTACCCGGGACAGGGGGTAACGAGCAGTACTTC. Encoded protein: CSALPGTGGNEQYF.

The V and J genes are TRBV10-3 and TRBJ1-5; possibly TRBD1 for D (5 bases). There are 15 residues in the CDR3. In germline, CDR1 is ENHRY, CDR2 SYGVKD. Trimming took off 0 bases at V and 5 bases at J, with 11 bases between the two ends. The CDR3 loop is CAISESGAGDQPQHF. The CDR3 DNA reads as TGTGCCATCAGTGAGTCCGGGGCTGGGGATCAGCCCCAGCATTTT.